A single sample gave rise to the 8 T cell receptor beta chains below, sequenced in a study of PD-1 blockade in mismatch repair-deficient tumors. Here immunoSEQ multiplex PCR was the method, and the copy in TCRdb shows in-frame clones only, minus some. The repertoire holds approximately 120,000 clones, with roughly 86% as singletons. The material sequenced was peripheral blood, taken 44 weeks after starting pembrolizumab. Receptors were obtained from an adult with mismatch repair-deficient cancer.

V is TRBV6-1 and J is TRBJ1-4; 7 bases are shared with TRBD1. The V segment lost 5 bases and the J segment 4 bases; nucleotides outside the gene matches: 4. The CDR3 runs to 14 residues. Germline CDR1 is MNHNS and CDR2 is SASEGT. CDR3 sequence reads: CASSPQGFNEKLFF. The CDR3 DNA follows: TGTGCCAGCAGTCCACAGGGGTTTAATGAAAAACTGTTTTTT.

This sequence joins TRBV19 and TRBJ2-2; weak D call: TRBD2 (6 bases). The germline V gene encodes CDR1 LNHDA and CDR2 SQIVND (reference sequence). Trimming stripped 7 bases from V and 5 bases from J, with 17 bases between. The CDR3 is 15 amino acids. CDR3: CASIRPGVGTGELFF. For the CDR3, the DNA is TGTGCCAGTATACGACCGGGAGTGGGGACCGGGGAGCTGTTTTTT.

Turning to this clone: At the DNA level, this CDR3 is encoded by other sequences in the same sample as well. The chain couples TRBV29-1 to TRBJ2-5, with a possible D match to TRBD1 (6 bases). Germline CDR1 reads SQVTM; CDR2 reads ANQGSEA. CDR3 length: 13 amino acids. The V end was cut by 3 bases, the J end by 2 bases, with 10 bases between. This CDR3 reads CSVEGGTQETQYF. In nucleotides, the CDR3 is TGCAGCGTTGAGGGTGGGACACAAGAGACCCAGTACTTC.

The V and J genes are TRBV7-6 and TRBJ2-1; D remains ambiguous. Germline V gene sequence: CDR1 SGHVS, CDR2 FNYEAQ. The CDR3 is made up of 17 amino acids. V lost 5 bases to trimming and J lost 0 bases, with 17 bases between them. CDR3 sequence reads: CASSPSWTESSYNEQFF. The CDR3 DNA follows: TGTGCCAGCAGCCCCTCCTGGACGGAGAGCTCCTACAATGAGCAGTTCTTC.

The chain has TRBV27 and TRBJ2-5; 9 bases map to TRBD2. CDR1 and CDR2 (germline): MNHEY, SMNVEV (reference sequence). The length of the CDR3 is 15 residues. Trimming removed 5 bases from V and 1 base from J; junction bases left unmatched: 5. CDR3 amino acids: CASSPIAGAQETQYF. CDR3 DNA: TGTGCCAGCAGTCCTATAGCGGGAGCCCAAGAGACCCAGTACTTC.

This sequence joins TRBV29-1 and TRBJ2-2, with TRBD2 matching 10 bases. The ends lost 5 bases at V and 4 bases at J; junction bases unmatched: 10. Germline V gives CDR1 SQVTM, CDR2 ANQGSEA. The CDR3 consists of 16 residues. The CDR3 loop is CSVKVAGGVSTGELFF. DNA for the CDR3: TGCAGCGTTAAGGTAGCGGGAGGTGTTAGCACCGGGGAGCTGTTTTTT.

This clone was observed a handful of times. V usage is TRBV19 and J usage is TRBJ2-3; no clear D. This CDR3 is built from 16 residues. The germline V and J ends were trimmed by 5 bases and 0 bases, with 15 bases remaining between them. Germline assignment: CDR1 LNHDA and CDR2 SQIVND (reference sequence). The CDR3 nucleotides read TGTGCCAGTAGTGGAAGTCACCATCCTAGCACAGATACGCAGTATTTT. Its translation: CASSGSHHPSTDTQYF.

CDR3 nucleotide sequence: TGTGCCAGCAGTTTATTAGATTATTTAGACAGGGGGCGTGAAGAAAACATTCAGTACTTC. As protein: CASSLLDYLDRGREENIQYF. The chain is built from TRBV27 and TRBJ2-4, with 10 bases lining up with TRBD1. The CDR3 sequence is 20 residues long. Losses at the gene ends were 1 base for V and 5 bases for J; bases not matched to a gene: 17. Germline V gene sequence: CDR1 MNHEY, CDR2 SMNVEV (reference sequence).